A single T cell receptor (beta chain) is shown here with its context. These data originate in a study of blood T cell repertoires in COVID-19. Germline CDR1 and CDR2: SGHVS and FNYEAQ. The CDR3 runs to 15 residues. The junction had 12 bases not matched to a gene; V was cut back by 5 bases and J by 7 bases. In the authors' workflow: Using reference gene primer amplification, nucleated cell counts were estimated. Sequencing was performed with immunoSEQ multiplex PCR; in TCRdb, only in-frame clones are kept and a portion is missing. The V and J calls and clone size were taken over from that table, and D and trimming were inferred from the DNA. The sample consists of roughly 230,000 clones, around 83% of them appearing once.

The gene calls are TRBV7-6 and TRBJ2-7; 9 bases agree with TRBD2. This sequence was found in a woman aged 45 to 65 with acute or convalescent COVID-19. The material sequenced was peripheral blood. CDR3 protein: CASSKYKRGDNEQYF. The CDR3, as DNA: TGTGCCAGCAGCAAGTACAAGCGGGGGGACAATGAGCAGTACTTC. The full variable domain, with the rest looked up from reference TRBV7-6 and TRBJ2-7, is GAGVSQSPRYKVTKRGQDVALRCDPISGHVSLYWYRQALGQGPEFLTYFNYEAQQDKSGLPNDRFSAERPEGSISTLTIQRTEQRDSAMYRCASSKYKRGDNEQYFGPGTRLTVT.